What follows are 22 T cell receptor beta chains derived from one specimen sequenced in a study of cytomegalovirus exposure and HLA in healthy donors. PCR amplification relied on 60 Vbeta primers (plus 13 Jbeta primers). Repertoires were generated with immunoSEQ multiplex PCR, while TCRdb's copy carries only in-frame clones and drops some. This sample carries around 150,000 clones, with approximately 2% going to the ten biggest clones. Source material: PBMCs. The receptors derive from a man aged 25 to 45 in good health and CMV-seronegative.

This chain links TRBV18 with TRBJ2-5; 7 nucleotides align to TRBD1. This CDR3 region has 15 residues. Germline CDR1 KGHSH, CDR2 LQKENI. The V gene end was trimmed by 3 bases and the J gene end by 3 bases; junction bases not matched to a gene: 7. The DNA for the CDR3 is TGTGCCAGCTCACCCATAGAGGGGGCTGAAGAGACCCAGTACTTC. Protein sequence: CASSPIEGAEETQYF.

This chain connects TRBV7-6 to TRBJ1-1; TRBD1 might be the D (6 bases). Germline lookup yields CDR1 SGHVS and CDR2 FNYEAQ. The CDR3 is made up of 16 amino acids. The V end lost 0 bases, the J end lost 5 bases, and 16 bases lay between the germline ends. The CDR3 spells CASSLAGRGRGTEAFF. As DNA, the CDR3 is TGTGCCAGCAGCTTAGCTGGCAGGGGAAGGGGTACTGAAGCTTTCTTT.

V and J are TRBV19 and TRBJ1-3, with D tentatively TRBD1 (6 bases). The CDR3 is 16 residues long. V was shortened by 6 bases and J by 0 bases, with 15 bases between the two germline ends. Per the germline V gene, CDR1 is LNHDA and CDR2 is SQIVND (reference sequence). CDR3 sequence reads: CASSLRDTRSGNTIYF. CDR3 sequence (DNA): TGTGCCAGTAGCCTCCGGGACACCCGCTCTGGAAACACCATATATTTT.

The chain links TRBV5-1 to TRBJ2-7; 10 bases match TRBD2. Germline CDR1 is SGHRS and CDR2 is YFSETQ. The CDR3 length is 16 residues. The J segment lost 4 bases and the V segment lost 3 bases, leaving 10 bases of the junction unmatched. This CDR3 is CASSSTTGLAVYEQYF. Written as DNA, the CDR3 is TGCGCCAGCAGCTCCACTACAGGACTAGCGGTATACGAGCAGTACTTC.

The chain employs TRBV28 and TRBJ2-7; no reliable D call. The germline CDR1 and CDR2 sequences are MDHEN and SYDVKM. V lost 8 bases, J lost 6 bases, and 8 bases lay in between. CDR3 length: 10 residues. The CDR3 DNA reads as TGTGCCAGCGGCTCGGGCGAGCAGTACTTC. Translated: CASGSGEQYF.

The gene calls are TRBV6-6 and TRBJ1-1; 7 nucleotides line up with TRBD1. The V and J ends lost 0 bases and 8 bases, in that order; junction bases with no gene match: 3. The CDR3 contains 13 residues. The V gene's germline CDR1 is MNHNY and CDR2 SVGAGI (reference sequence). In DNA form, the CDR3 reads TGTGCCAGCAGTTACTCTAGGGGGCCCGAAGCTTTCTTT. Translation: CASSYSRGPEAFF.

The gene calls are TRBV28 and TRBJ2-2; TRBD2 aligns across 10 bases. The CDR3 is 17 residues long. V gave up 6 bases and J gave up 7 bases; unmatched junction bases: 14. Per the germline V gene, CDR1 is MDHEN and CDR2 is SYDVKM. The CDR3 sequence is CASSPPWSSGRGGELFF. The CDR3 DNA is TGTGCCAGCAGCCCTCCATGGTCTAGCGGGAGAGGCGGGGAGCTGTTTTTT. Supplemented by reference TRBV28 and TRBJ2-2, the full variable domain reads DVKVTQSSRYLVKRTGEKVFLECVQDMDHENMFWYRQDPGLGLRLIYFSYDVKMKEKGDIPEGYSVSREKKERFSLILESASTNQTSMYLCASSPPWSSGRGGELFFGEGSRLTVL.

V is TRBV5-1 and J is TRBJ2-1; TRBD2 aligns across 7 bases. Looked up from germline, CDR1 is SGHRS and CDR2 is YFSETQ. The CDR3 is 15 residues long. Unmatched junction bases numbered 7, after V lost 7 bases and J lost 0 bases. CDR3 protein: CASLGGVGSYNEQFF. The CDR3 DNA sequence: TGCGCCAGCCTTGGGGGGGTTGGCTCCTACAATGAGCAGTTCTTC. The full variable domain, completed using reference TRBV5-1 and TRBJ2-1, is KAGVTQTPRYLIKTRGQQVTLSCSPISGHRSVSWYQQTPGQGLQFLFEYFSETQRNKGNFPGRFSGRQFSNSRSEMNVSTLELGDSALYLCASLGGVGSYNEQFFGPGTRLTVL.

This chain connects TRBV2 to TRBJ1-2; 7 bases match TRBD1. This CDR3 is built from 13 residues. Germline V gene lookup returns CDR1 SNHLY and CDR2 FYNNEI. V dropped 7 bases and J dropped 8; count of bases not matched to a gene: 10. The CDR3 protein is CASNQRTGRGYTF. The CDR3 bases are TGTGCCAGCAACCAGAGGACAGGCCGGGGCTACACCTTC. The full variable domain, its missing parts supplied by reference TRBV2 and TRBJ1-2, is EPEVTQTPSHQVTQMGQEVILRCVPISNHLYFYWYRQILGQKVEFLVSFYNNEISEKSEIFDDQFSVERPDGSNFTLKIRSTKLEDSAMYFCASNQRTGRGYTFGSGTRLTVV.

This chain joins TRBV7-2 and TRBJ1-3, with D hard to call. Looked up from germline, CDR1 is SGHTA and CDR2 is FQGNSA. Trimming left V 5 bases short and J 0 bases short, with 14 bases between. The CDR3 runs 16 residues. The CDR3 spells CASSPFDIHSGNTIYF. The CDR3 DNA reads TGTGCCAGCAGCCCATTCGACATCCACTCTGGAAACACCATATATTTT.

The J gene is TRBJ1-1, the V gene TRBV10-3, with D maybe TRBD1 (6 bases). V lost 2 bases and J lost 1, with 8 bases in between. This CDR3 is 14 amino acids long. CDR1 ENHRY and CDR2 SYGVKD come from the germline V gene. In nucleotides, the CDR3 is TGTGCCATCAGTGAGGGACAGTCGAACACTGAAGCTTTCTTT. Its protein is CAISEGQSNTEAFF.

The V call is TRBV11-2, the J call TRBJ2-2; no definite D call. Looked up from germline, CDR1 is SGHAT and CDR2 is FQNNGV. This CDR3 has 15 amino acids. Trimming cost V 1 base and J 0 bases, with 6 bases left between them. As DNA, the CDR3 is TGTGCCAGCAGCTTAGGGGCCTCGAACACCGGGGAGCTGTTTTTT. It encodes CASSLGASNTGELFF.

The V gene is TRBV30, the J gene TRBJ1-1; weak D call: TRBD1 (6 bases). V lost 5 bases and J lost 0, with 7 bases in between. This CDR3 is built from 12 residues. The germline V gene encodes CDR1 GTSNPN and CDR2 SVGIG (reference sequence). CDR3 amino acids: CAWGGMNTEAFF. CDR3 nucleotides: TGTGCCTGGGGGGGCATGAACACTGAAGCTTTCTTT.

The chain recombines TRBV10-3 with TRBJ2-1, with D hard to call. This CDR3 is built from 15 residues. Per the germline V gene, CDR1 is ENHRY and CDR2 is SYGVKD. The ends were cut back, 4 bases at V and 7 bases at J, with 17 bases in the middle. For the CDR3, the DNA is TGTGCCATCAGTGGGAATTACAAAGTCGGGAATGAGCAGTTCTTC. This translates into CAISGNYKVGNEQFF.

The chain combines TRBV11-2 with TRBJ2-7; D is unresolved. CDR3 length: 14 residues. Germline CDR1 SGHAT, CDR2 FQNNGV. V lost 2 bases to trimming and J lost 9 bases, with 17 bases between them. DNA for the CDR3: TGTGCCAGCAGCTTACCTCGCATCGGGTTATTGCAGTACTTC. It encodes CASSLPRIGLLQYF.

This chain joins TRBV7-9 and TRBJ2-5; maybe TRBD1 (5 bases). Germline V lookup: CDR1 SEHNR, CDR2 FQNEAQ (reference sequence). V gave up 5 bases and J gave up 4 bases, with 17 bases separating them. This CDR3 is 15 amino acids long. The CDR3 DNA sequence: TGTGCCAGCAGCCCTTTATGGGCAGGGCTAGAGACCCAGTACTTC. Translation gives CASSPLWAGLETQYF. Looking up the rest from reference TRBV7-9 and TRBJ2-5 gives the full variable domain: DTGVSQNPRHKITKRGQNVTFRCDPISEHNRLYWYRQTLGQGPEFLTYFQNEAQLEKSRLLSDRFSAERPKGSFSTLEIQRTEQGDSAMYLCASSPLWAGLETQYFGPGTRLLVL.

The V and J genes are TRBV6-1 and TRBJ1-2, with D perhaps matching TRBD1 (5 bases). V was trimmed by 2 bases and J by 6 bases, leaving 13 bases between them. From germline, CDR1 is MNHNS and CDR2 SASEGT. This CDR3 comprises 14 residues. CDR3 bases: TGTGCCAGCAGTGAATTCGTGGGGGGTGATGGCTACACCTTC. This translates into CASSEFVGGDGYTF.

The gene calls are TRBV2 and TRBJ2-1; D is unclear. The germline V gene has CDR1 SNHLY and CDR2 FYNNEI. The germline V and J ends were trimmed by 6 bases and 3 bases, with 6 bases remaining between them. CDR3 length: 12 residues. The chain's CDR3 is CASRSVYNEQFF. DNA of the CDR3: TGTGCCAGCAGGTCCGTCTACAATGAGCAGTTCTTC.

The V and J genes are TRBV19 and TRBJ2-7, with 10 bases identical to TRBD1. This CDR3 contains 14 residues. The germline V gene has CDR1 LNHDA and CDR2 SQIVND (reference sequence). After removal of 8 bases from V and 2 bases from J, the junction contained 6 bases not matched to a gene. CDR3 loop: CASGTGQGTYEQYF. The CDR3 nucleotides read TGTGCCAGTGGAACGGGACAGGGGACCTACGAGCAGTACTTC.

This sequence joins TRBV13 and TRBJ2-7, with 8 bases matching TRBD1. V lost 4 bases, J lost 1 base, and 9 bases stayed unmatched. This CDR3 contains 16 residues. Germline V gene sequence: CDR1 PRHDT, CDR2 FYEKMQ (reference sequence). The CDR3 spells CASSSLGTGHSYEQYF. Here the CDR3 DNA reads TGTGCCAGCAGCTCCCTTGGGACAGGCCATTCCTACGAGCAGTACTTC.

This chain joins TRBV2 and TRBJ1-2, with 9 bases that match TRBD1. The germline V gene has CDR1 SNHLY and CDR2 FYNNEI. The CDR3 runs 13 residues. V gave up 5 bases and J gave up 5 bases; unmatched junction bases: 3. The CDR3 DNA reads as TGTGCCAGCAGTCCTGGACAGGGGTATGGCTACACCTTC. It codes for CASSPGQGYGYTF.

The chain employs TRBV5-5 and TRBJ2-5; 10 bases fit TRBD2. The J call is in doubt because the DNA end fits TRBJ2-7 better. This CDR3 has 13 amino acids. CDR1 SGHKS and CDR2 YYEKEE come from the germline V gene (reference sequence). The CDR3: CASRLAGPYEQYF. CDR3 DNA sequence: TGTGCCAGCAGACTAGCGGGACCCTACGAGCAGTACTTC.